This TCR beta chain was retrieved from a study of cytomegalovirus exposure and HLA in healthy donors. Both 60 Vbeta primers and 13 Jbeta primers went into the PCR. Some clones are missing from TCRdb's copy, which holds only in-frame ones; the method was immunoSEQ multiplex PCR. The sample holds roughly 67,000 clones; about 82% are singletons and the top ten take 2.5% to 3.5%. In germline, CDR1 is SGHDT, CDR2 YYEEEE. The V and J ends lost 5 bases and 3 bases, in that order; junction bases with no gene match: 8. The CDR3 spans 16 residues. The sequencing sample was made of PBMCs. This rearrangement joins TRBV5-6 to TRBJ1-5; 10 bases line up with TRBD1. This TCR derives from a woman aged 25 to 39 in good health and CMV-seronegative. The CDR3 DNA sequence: TGTGCCAGCAGTCTCGGGGACAGGGGACCCAATCAGCCCCAGCATTTT. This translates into CASSLGDRGPNQPQHF.